This TCR beta chain was sequenced in a study of blood T cell repertoires in COVID-19. Turning to the study itself: Samples came from the United States, Italy and Spain, spanning acute and convalescent COVID-19.

In the original processing: For nucleated cells, counts were estimated from reference gene primer amplification. Sequenced by immunoSEQ multiplex PCR; TCRdb stores in-frame clones only, minus some. The D gene and trimming were derived from the DNA, and the V and J assignments and clone size from that table. This sample has about 410,000 clones; about 92% occur once, and the top ten carry 0.6%. This CDR3 is built from 13 residues. The V end lost 5 bases, the J end lost 4 bases, and 11 bases lay between the germline ends. Germline V gene lookup returns CDR1 SGHAT and CDR2 FQNNGV. The receptor comes from a man younger than 30 who had recovered from COVID-19. The specimen was PBMCs or T cells enriched from blood (not recorded which). The chain uses TRBV11-2 and TRBJ1-2; a possible D gene is TRBD1 (6 bases). CDR3 residues: CASSRTAGYGYTF. Here the CDR3 DNA reads TGTGCCAGCAGCCGGACAGCCGGCTATGGCTACACCTTC.